This is a list of T cell receptor beta chains from one sample in a study of blood T cells in healthy people across ages. From the 5' RACE reads, TCRdb called clonotypes with MiXCR, one entry per CDR3 protein. The table has 450,000 to 700,000 distinct CDR3 sequences, approximately 25% seen once. Sequenced sample: blood. These receptors were collected from a woman between 65 and 79 years old in good health. The CDR3 runs from the conserved cysteine through the conserved F or W. The order of the fields is D gene, V gene, J gene, clone size, CDR3 protein, CDR3 DNA. A D gene is named only where the DNA matches it firmly. Size values are once, few and many counts, or a class for expanded clones, and some rows have none.

>TRBD2|TRBV11-2|TRBJ2-6|few
CASSRGGKGVTSGANVLTF
TGTGCCAGCAGCCGCGGGGGGAAAGGGGTAACATCTGGGGCCAACGTCCTGACTTTC
>TRBD2|TRBV20-1|TRBJ2-7|.
CSASTIAGAASYEQYF
TGCAGTGCTAGCACTATAGCGGGGGCCGCCTCCTACGAGCAGTACTTC
>TRBD1|TRBV9|TRBJ2-3|.
CASSVGDRDTDTQYF
TGTGCCAGCAGCGTCGGCGACAGGGACACAGATACGCAGTATTTT
>.|TRBV7-8|TRBJ2-7|.
CASSLAREAYEQYF
TGTGCCAGCAGCTTAGCCAGGGAGGCCTACGAGCAGTACTTC
>TRBD2|TRBV11-2|TRBJ2-3|.
CASSLGGSGAVTDTQYF
TGTGCCAGCAGCTTAGGGGGTAGCGGGGCTGTGACAGATACGCAGTATTTT
>.|TRBV4-3|TRBJ1-2|few
CASSQDTPRGANYGYTF
TGCGCCAGCAGCCAAGATACACCACGCGGAGCTAACTATGGCTACACCTTC
>.|TRBV20-1|TRBJ2-7|.
CSARARHLSSYEQYF
TGCAGTGCTAGAGCCAGGCACCTGAGCTCCTACGAGCAGTACTTC
>TRBD2|TRBV5-1|TRBJ2-3|.
CASSFLAGALTSTDTQYF
TGCGCCAGCAGCTTTTTAGCGGGGGCCTTAACTAGCACAGATACGCAGTATTTT
>.|TRBV20-1|TRBJ1-1|.
CSASVQDPQREAFF
TGCAGTGCTAGCGTACAGGACCCCCAACGGGAAGCTTTCTTT
>.|TRBV7-2|TRBJ1-1|few
CASRRDLNTEAFF
TGTGCCAGCAGACGGGACCTGAACACTGAGGCTTTCTTT
>TRBD2|TRBV7-2|TRBJ2-7|.
CASRLAGTYEQYF
TGTGCCAGCAGGCTAGCGGGAACCTACGAGCAGTACTTC
>.|TRBV7-2|TRBJ2-5|few
CASSLAAIGETQYF
TGTGCCAGCAGCTTAGCGGCCATTGGAGAGACCCAGTACTTC
>.|TRBV4-3|TRBJ2-7|.
CASSQVLGGEQYF
TGCGCCAGCAGCCAAGTTTTAGGGGGTGAGCAGTACTTC
>TRBD2|TRBV7-2|TRBJ2-5|.
CASTTGLAGGRQETQYF
TGTGCCAGCACCACCGGACTAGCGGGGGGGCGGCAAGAGACCCAGTACTTC
>.|TRBV6-1|TRBJ2-7|few
CASSVLGTTYEQYF
TGTGCCAGCAGTGTACTTGGAACCACCTACGAGCAGTACTTC
>.|TRBV7-3|TRBJ2-2|few
CASSWTVNTGELFF
TGTGCCAGCAGTTGGACAGTGAACACCGGGGAGCTGTTTTTT
>.|TRBV4-3|TRBJ2-1|few
CASSQDLRGLAYNEQFF
TGCGCCAGCAGCCAAGATCTAAGAGGTCTGGCCTACAATGAGCAGTTCTTC
>.|TRBV20-1|TRBJ2-5|few
CSARAGAGAWETQYF
TGCAGTGCTAGAGCGGGCGCCGGGGCATGGGAGACCCAGTACTTC
>TRBD1|TRBV12-3/TRBV12-4|TRBJ1-4|many
CASSAGTGKEKLFF
TGTGCCAGCAGCGCCGGGACAGGGAAAGAAAAACTGTTTTTT
>TRBD1|TRBV6-2/TRBV6-3|TRBJ2-1|.
CASSYSTGGIYNEQFF
TGTGCCAGCAGTTACTCGACAGGGGGAATTTACAATGAGCAGTTCTTC
>.|TRBV6-5|TRBJ1-6|.
CASSYNKSGGYNSPLHF
TGTGCCAGCAGTTACAATAAGAGTGGCGGATATAATTCACCCCTCCACTTT
>TRBD1|TRBV7-2|TRBJ2-5|once
CASSSSGQVQETQYF
TGTGCCAGCAGCTCGTCCGGACAGGTCCAAGAGACCCAGTACTTC